Each of the 22 T cell receptor beta chains below was sequenced from the same sample in a study of blood T cell repertoires in COVID-19. The repertoire was sequenced with immunoSEQ multiplex PCR; TCRdb's copy has only in-frame clones and lacks some. The data hold under 300,000 clones, with around 86% observed a single time. Sequenced material: peripheral blood. The origin of the receptors is a woman aged 40 to 49 who had recovered from COVID-19.

This chain joins TRBV2 and TRBJ1-4; D is perhaps TRBD1 (5 bases). V was cut by 5 bases and J by 6 bases, with 10 bases left in between. Germline CDR1 is SNHLY and CDR2 is FYNNEI. The CDR3 sequence is 13 residues long. The CDR3 DNA reads as TGTGCCAGCAGTACTCAAGGGGATGAAAAACTGTTTTTT. Protein product: CASSTQGDEKLFF. The full variable domain, completed using reference TRBV2 and TRBJ1-4, is EPEVTQTPSHQVTQMGQEVILRCVPISNHLYFYWYRQILGQKVEFLVSFYNNEISEKSEIFDDQFSVERPDGSNFTLKIRSTKLEDSAMYFCASSTQGDEKLFFGSGTQLSVL.

This rearrangement joins TRBV6-6 to TRBJ1-2, with no clear D. Per germline, CDR1 MNHNY and CDR2 SVGAGI (reference sequence). V was clipped by 0 bases and J by 8 bases, with 10 bases between them. The CDR3 totals 13 residues. CDR3 loop: CASSYSNRGGYTF. CDR3 coding DNA: TGTGCCAGCAGTTACTCGAACCGCGGAGGCTACACCTTC.

The chain carries TRBV28 and TRBJ1-2; D call uncertain. Trimming stripped 3 bases from V and 4 bases from J, with 12 bases between. The germline V gene has CDR1 MDHEN and CDR2 SYDVKM. The CDR3 runs 14 residues. The CDR3 nucleotides read TGTGCCAGCAGTTTGGGAGGGTTGATCTATGGCTACACCTTC. Its protein is CASSLGGLIYGYTF.

This chain connects TRBV5-5 to TRBJ1-1; possibly TRBD1 for D (5 bases). The germline gives CDR1 SGHKS, CDR2 YYEKEE (reference sequence). CDR3 length equals 13 residues. With 2 bases removed from V and 5 bases from J, the gap between germline ends came to 10 bases. CDR3 sequence reads: CASSLWGYTEAFF. The CDR3 nucleotides read TGTGCCAGCAGCTTATGGGGCTATACTGAAGCTTTCTTT.

The J gene is TRBJ2-7, the V gene TRBV7-8, with 7 nucleotides matching TRBD1. The CDR3 is 13 amino acids. Germline CDR1 and CDR2: SGHVS and FQNEAQ. The junction had 6 bases not matched to a gene; V was cut back by 4 bases and J by 6 bases. The chain's CDR3 is CASSSDRVGEQYF. CDR3 sequence (DNA): TGTGCCAGCAGCTCAGACAGGGTGGGCGAGCAGTACTTC.

This chain joins TRBV7-3 and TRBJ1-1; D possibly corresponds to TRBD1 (6 bases). CDR1 and CDR2 from the germline V gene are SGHTA and FQGTGA. The CDR3 length is 14 residues. V was trimmed by 5 bases and J by 1 base, leaving 11 bases between them. CDR3 coding DNA: TGTGCCAGCAGCCCGACAGGTCCGAACACTGAAGCTTTCTTT. Amino acids: CASSPTGPNTEAFF. The whole variable domain, filled in from reference TRBV7-3 and TRBJ1-1, reads GAGVSQTPSNKVTEKGKYVELRCDPISGHTALYWYRQSLGQGPEFLIYFQGTGAADDSGLPNDRFFAVRPEGSVSTLKIQRTERGDSAVYLCASSPTGPNTEAFFGQGTRLTVV.

In DNA form, the CDR3 reads TGTGCCACCAGTGACCCTAGGGGCGGTAGCAATCAGCCCCAGCATTTT. Translation: CATSDPRGGSNQPQHF. This rearrangement joins TRBV24-1 to TRBJ1-5, with a tentative D call TRBD1 (5 bases). The CDR3 consists of 16 residues. The V and J ends lost 4 bases and 0 bases respectively, with 12 bases between them. Germline V gene sequence: CDR1 KGHDR, CDR2 SFDVKD.

The V call is TRBV29-1, the J call TRBJ2-2, with D unresolved. V lost 1 base and J 7 bases, leaving 4 bases between the germline ends. The CDR3 length is 11 residues. Germline values: CDR1 SQVTM, CDR2 ANQGSEA. CDR3 bases: TGCAGCGTTGAAGGTAGCGGGGAGCTGTTTTTT. Translating gives CSVEGSGELFF.

The gene calls are TRBV10-3 and TRBJ2-7; 10 nucleotides align to TRBD2. The V segment lost 2 bases and the J segment 3 bases; nucleotides outside the gene matches: 4. Germline V lookup: CDR1 ENHRY, CDR2 SYGVKD. The CDR3 covers 15 residues. CDR3 coding DNA: TGTGCCATCAGTGAGCGAGCGGGAGGGCTCTACGAGCAGTACTTC. This gives the protein CAISERAGGLYEQYF.

This chain links TRBV28 with TRBJ2-7; perhaps TRBD2 as D (6 bases). V was trimmed by 8 bases and J by 5 bases, leaving 16 bases between them. Germline V gene lookup returns CDR1 MDHEN and CDR2 SYDVKM. The CDR3 is 13 residues long. CDR3 nucleotides: TGTGCCAGCTCTTACGGCCCGGGGGACGAGCAGTACTTC. Translation gives CASSYGPGDEQYF.

The V gene is TRBV4-1, the J gene TRBJ2-1; TRBD2 agrees at 15 bases. V trimming: 4 bases; J trimming: 7 bases; junction bases outside the gene matches: 8. This CDR3 has 17 amino acids. The germline V gene has CDR1 MGHRA and CDR2 YSYEKL. The CDR3 DNA reads TGCGCCAGCAGCCCCCAAGGACTAGCGGGAGGGAGGAATGAGCAGTTCTTC. As protein: CASSPQGLAGGRNEQFF.

This clone was picked up one time. The V call is TRBV24-1, the J call TRBJ1-6, with 7 bases fitting TRBD1. V was clipped by 6 bases and J by 1 base; unmatched bases: 5. This CDR3 has 16 residues. Germline V CDR1 and CDR2: KGHDR, SFDVKD. The chain's CDR3 is CATSLKGASYNSPLHF. CDR3 nucleotides: TGTGCCACCAGTTTAAAGGGGGCATCCTATAATTCACCCCTCCACTTT.

Here the CDR3 reads CASSQDWSGGQPQHF. CDR3 nucleotide sequence: TGCGCCAGCAGCCAAGATTGGTCCGGAGGTCAGCCCCAGCATTTT. V and J are TRBV4-1 and TRBJ1-5; D gene uncertain. Germline V CDR1 and CDR2: MGHRA, YSYEKL. V lost 0 bases to trimming and J lost 6 bases, with 12 bases between them. This CDR3 contains 15 residues.

The chain links TRBV24-1 to TRBJ2-2; TRBD1 aligns across 9 bases. The CDR3 extends over 14 amino acids. The ends lost 8 bases at V and 4 bases at J; junction bases unmatched: 4. Germline CDR1 reads KGHDR; CDR2 reads SFDVKD. The CDR3 DNA is TGTGCCACCAAACAGGGGGCCGGCACCGGGGAGCTGTTTTTT. It codes for CATKQGAGTGELFF.

The chain carries TRBV10-1 and TRBJ2-5, with TRBD2 matching over 13 bases. CDR1 is WNHNN and CDR2 is SYGVQD in the germline V gene (reference sequence). This CDR3 spans 19 amino acids. Trimming took 7 bases from V and 2 from J; bases not matched to a gene: 16. Here the CDR3 reads CASNSRDGGTSGKQETQYF. CDR3 in DNA: TGCGCCAGCAACTCTCGGGATGGGGGGACTAGCGGGAAACAAGAGACCCAGTACTTC.

V usage is TRBV4-2 and J usage is TRBJ2-1, with TRBD1 matching 9 bases. Germline lookup yields CDR1 LGHNA and CDR2 YNFKEQ. Unmatched junction bases numbered 4, after V lost 0 bases and J lost 4 bases. This CDR3 spans 16 amino acids. CDR3 loop: CASSQERTGVYNEQFF. The CDR3 DNA is TGTGCCAGCAGCCAAGAGAGGACAGGGGTATACAATGAGCAGTTCTTC.

The chain has TRBV27 and TRBJ2-1; TRBD2 matches 11 bases. V lost 8 bases to trimming and J lost 4 bases; unmatched junction nucleotides: 7. The germline V gene encodes CDR1 MNHEY and CDR2 SMNVEV (reference sequence). The CDR3 extends over 15 amino acids. The CDR3 loop is CASGAGTSGYNEQFF. The CDR3, as DNA: TGTGCCAGCGGGGCCGGGACTAGCGGTTACAATGAGCAGTTCTTC.

V gene TRBV3-1 (or the pseudogene TRBV3-2) combines with J gene TRBJ2-5; TRBD1 is a possible D gene (6 bases). Trimming stripped 1 base from V and 5 bases from J, with 11 bases between. The CDR3 is made up of 14 amino acids. The germline gives CDR1 LGHDT, CDR2 YNNKEL (reference sequence). The CDR3 bases are TGTGCCAGCAGCCAAGTGTCAGGGGCGGAGACCCAGTACTTC. It codes for CASSQVSGAETQYF.

The gene calls are TRBV12-3 or TRBV12-4 and TRBJ2-1, with D possibly TRBD2 on 5 matching bases. The CDR3 consists of 13 residues. Trimming pared 6 bases from V and 8 bases from J, leaving 14 bases between. CDR3 nucleotide sequence: TGTGCCAGCAGCGCATGGGAGTCGGATGAGCAGTTCTTC. Translation gives CASSAWESDEQFF.

The chain links TRBV18 to TRBJ2-2; TRBD1 might be the D (5 bases). Germline-derived CDR1 and CDR2 are KGHSH and LQKENI. The CDR3 extends over 15 amino acids. Trimming took 3 bases from V and 1 from J, leaving 9 bases between them. The CDR3 is CASSPETENTGELFF. CDR3 bases: TGTGCCAGCTCACCGGAGACAGAGAACACCGGGGAGCTGTTTTTT. Complete variable domain (other parts from reference TRBV18 and TRBJ2-2): NAGVMQNPRHLVRRRGQEARLRCSPMKGHSHVYWYRQLPEEGLKFMVYLQKENIIDESGMPKERFSAEFPKEGPSILRIQQVVRGDSAAYFCASSPETENTGELFFGEGSRLTVL.

This chain joins TRBV9 and TRBJ2-1, with 15 bases fitting TRBD2. Germline assignment: CDR1 SGDLS and CDR2 YYNGEE. Trimming cost V 4 bases and J 8 bases; bases outside gene matches: 7. This CDR3 contains 16 residues. DNA of the CDR3: TGTGCCAGCAGCTCCCGGACTAGCGGGAGGGCCGATGAGCAGTTCTTC. This gives the protein CASSSRTSGRADEQFF.

This clone was seen once. The chain joins TRBV3-1 (or the pseudogene TRBV3-2) to TRBJ2-7, with TRBD1 identical over 7 bases. CDR1 is LGHDT, CDR2 YNNKEL, per germline (reference sequence). CDR3 length equals 15 residues. V shed 1 base, J shed 6 bases, and the junction held 9 bases outside the gene matches. CDR3 residues: CASSQVGQGVSEQYF. Written as DNA, the CDR3 is TGTGCCAGCAGCCAAGTCGGTCAGGGGGTCAGCGAGCAGTACTTC.